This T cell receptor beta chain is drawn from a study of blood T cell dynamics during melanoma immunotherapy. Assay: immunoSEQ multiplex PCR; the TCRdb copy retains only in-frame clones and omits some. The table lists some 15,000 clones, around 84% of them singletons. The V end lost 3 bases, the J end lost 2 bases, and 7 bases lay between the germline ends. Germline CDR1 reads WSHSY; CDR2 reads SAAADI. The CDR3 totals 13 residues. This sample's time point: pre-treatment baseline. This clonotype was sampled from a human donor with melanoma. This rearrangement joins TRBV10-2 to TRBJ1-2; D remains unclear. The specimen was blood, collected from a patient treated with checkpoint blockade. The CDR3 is CASSDGVNYGYTF. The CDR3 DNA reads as TGCGCCAGCAGTGACGGGGTAAACTATGGCTACACCTTC.